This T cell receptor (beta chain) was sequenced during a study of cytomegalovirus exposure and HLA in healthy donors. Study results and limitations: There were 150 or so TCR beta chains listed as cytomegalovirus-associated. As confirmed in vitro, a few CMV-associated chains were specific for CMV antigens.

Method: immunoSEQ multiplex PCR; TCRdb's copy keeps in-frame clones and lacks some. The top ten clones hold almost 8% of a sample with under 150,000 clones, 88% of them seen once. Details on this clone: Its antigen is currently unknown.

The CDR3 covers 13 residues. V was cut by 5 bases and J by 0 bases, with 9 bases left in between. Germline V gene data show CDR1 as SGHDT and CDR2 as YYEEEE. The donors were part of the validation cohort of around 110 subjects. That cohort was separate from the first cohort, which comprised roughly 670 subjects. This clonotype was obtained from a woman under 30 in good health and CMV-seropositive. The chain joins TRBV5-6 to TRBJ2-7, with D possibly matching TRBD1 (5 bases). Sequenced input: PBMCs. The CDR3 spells CASSLGHSYEQYF. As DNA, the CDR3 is TGTGCCAGCAGTCTAGGACACTCCTACGAGCAGTACTTC.